This T cell receptor beta chain was recorded in a study of blood T cells in healthy people across ages (dated by TCRdb to the mid-2010s). With respect to the entire study: In model experiments, template switching captured roughly one uniquely barcoded TCR beta cDNA molecule for every two T cells. The study analyzed two additional independent replicas of 1 million unique cDNA reads from the same blood draw for two donors, one aged 18 to 30 and one aged 80 or older. Four age groups were formed from the donors: young (average approximately 17 years), middle-aged (approximately 40), aged (over 55) and long-lived (more than 75). The study measured age-related changes in TCR beta repertoire diversity using deep sequencing normalized with unique cDNA molecular identifiers. To avoid experimental bias, donors of different ages were spread randomly across the sequencing lanes. Results the study describes overall, beyond this receptor: The CMV infection status of donors was not known, potentially confounding age-related changes in expanded clonotypes. Estimates of total diversity based on one million sequenced T cells were considered lower bounds and underestimates. The long-lived group showed more naive CD4+ T cells, fewer expanded clones and increased TCR diversity than the aged group, suggesting age selection. A strong correlation was found between observed TCR beta diversity and the percentage of naive T cells measured by flow cytometry. As age increased, observed TCR beta diversity per million T cells dropped in a roughly linear way, and a significant reduction was already evident by age around 41. Bulk unsorted PBMC profiling prevented conclusive comparison of naive and antigen-experienced compartments.

The germline V gene encodes CDR1 LGHDT and CDR2 YNNKEL (reference sequence). V drops 7 bases and J drops 2 bases, leaving 14 bases in between. From cysteine to phenylalanine, the CDR3 is 14 amino acids long. This entry keeps only the CDR3 DNA: 42 bases, framed from base 1. Libraries were constructed by 5' RACE. The sequencer was an Illumina HiSeq 2500. A second 7 to 11 cycle PCR used a sample-barcoded 5' primer and a J-beta primer mix. Each TCR beta cDNA molecule received a unique molecular identifier from a template-switch 5' adaptor carrying 12 random nucleotides. Each sample yielded at least 2.5 million CDR3-containing paired-end reads. First-strand cDNA synthesis was performed from all RNA using the Mint cDNA synthesis kit, with priming by a TRBC-specific oligonucleotide. After uracil-DNA glycosylase treatment, a first 18-cycle PCR used universal primers M1SS and BC2_uni_R on all cDNA. Under the source paper's analysis protocol: For normalization, 1 million high-quality reads, each with a distinct molecular identifier, were randomly selected from each sample. Instead of being binned into consensus sequences, reads that shared molecular identifiers were thrown out. MiTCR, run with a Q25 quality threshold and the strictest error-elimination algorithm, handled CDR3 identification, clonotype clustering and error correction. Lower-bound total TCR beta diversity was estimated with a nonparametric unseen species model using Euler transformation. The raw public data were reprocessed by TCRdb itself: fastp quality trimming at Q25, MiXCR clonotype calling, in-frame beta chains only. Each entry merges the rows of one CDR3 protein and shows their most common DNA and genes. In this record, the V and J calls reflect TCRdb's handling and not the investigators' own analysis. The sample records under 850,000 distinct CDR3 sequences, about 34% of which are singletons. The ten most abundant clones make up 13% of the sample.

This clonotype has a handful of counts. What antigen it recognizes has not been identified. No base quality information exists; no much larger clone differs at one position. The donors were some 39 Caucasian individuals from Russia, aged 6 to 90 years, who were systemically healthy. Each donor gave ten milliliters of peripheral blood, drawn into EDTA-treated Vacutainer tubes. PBMCs were isolated by Ficoll-Paque density-gradient centrifugation, with at least 6 million obtained per sample. Trizol reagent was used to extract total RNA from PBMCs, with at least 6 micrograms per sample. The percentages of naive CD45RAhigh/CD27high T cells were determined by flow cytometry on a PBMC aliquot from every donor.

This sequence originates from a man aged 18 to 30 in good health. Sequencing was done on a sample of blood. The chain links TRBV3-1 with TRBJ2-5; perhaps TRBD1 is the D gene, with 6 bases matching. CDR3 region: CASTPYRAQETQYF. The sequence in DNA is TGTGCCAGCACCCCCTACAGGGCTCAAGAGACCCAGTACTTC.